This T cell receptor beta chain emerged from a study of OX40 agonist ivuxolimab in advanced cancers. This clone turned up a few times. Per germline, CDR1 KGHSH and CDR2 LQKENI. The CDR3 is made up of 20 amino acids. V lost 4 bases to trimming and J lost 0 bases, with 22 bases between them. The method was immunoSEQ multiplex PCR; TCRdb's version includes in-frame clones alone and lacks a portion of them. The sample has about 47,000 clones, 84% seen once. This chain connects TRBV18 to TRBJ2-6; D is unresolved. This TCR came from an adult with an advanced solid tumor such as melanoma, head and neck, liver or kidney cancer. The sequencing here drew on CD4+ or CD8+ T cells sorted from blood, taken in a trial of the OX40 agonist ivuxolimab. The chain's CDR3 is CASSRLSSALDGSGANVLTF. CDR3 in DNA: TGTGCCAGCTCACGACTCTCGTCTGCCCTAGACGGCTCTGGGGCCAACGTCCTGACTTTC.